These T cell receptor beta chains were read from a single sample in a study of cytomegalovirus exposure and HLA in healthy donors. Method: immunoSEQ multiplex PCR; TCRdb's copy keeps in-frame clones and lacks some. The sample yields about 98,000 clones, roughly 87% seen once. The sample was PBMCs. Every receptor here comes from a man aged 18-30 years in good health and CMV-seropositive. CDR3s include the opening cysteine and the closing phenylalanine or tryptophan. The D gene is left open where the match is weak. Rows may omit the clone size; those that give it use once, few, many or a size class.

clone size: NA; V gene: TRBV2; D gene: NA; J gene: TRBJ1-4; CDR3 DNA: TGTGCCAGCCGGCAGGGTGGAGAAAAACTGTTTTTT; CDR3 protein: CASRQGGEKLFF
clone size: NA; V gene: TRBV7-9; D gene: TRBD1; J gene: TRBJ1-5; CDR3 DNA: TGTGCCAGCAGCTTAGCCCAAACTACCGGGACAGGGGTCTTTGAGCCCCAGCATTTT; CDR3 protein: CASSLAQTTGTGVFEPQHF
clone size: NA; V gene: TRBV6-5; D gene: TRBD1; J gene: TRBJ2-3; CDR3 DNA: TGTGCCAGCAGTTGGGGACAGGGTAGAGATACGCAGTATTTT; CDR3 protein: CASSWGQGRDTQYF
clone size: NA; V gene: TRBV7-9; D gene: NA; J gene: TRBJ1-5; CDR3 DNA: TGTGCCAGCAGCTTAAGTACGAGGAATCAGCCCCAGCATTTT; CDR3 protein: CASSLSTRNQPQHF
clone size: once; V gene: TRBV27; D gene: NA; J gene: TRBJ2-7; CDR3 DNA: TGTGCCAGCAGTTTAATTGCTAGCCCGAACGTAAGATCCTACGAGCAGTACTTC; CDR3 protein: CASSLIASPNVRSYEQYF
clone size: NA; V gene: TRBV15; D gene: NA; J gene: TRBJ2-7; CDR3 DNA: TGTGCCACCAGCAGAGATACATCCAAAACCCTCTCCTACGAGCAGTACTTC; CDR3 protein: CATSRDTSKTLSYEQYF
clone size: once; V gene: TRBV28; D gene: TRBD1; J gene: TRBJ2-5; CDR3 DNA: TGTGCCAGCAGCATTCGACAGGGGCAAGAGACCCAGTACTTC; CDR3 protein: CASSIRQGQETQYF
clone size: NA; V gene: TRBV7-9; D gene: NA; J gene: TRBJ2-1; CDR3 DNA: TGTGCCAGCAGCGCGCGATTGCGTAGCTCCTACAATGAGCAGTTCTTC; CDR3 protein: CASSARLRSSYNEQFF
clone size: NA; V gene: TRBV10-3; D gene: TRBD1; J gene: TRBJ2-7; CDR3 DNA: TGTGCCATCAGTGACCTAGGGACAGGGGTCTCCTACGAGCAGTACTTC; CDR3 protein: CAISDLGTGVSYEQYF
clone size: NA; V gene: TRBV5-4; D gene: TRBD2; J gene: TRBJ2-3; CDR3 DNA: TGTGCCAGCAGCTTGGCGGGAGGGGCGGTGGGGCAGTATTTT; CDR3 protein: CASSLAGGAVGQYF
clone size: NA; V gene: TRBV23-1; D gene: NA; J gene: TRBJ1-4; CDR3 DNA: TGCGCCAGCAGTCAAACGAGGGCGTCTAATGAAAAACTGTTTTTT; CDR3 protein: CASSQTRASNEKLFF
clone size: NA; V gene: TRBV7-8; D gene: TRBD1; J gene: TRBJ2-7; CDR3 DNA: TGTGCCAGCAGACGACGGGACAGGGGGACCTACGAGCAGTACTTC; CDR3 protein: CASRRRDRGTYEQYF
clone size: once; V gene: TRBV19; D gene: TRBD1; J gene: TRBJ2-7; CDR3 DNA: TGTGCCAGTAGTATTGGGACAGGAACCTACGAGCAGTACTTC; CDR3 protein: CASSIGTGTYEQYF
clone size: NA; V gene: TRBV27; D gene: TRBD2; J gene: TRBJ2-3; CDR3 DNA: TGTGCCAGCAGTTTTGATCCAGCGGGGAGCACAGATACGCAGTATTTT; CDR3 protein: CASSFDPAGSTDTQYF
clone size: NA; V gene: TRBV29-1; D gene: NA; J gene: TRBJ2-3; CDR3 DNA: TGCAGCGTTGAAGAGGGGCGGGGCAACACAGATACGCAGTATTTT; CDR3 protein: CSVEEGRGNTDTQYF
clone size: NA; V gene: TRBV13; D gene: TRBD2; J gene: TRBJ2-5; CDR3 DNA: TGTGCCAGCAGCTTTTTTACTAGCGGGGAAAAGACCCAGTACTTC; CDR3 protein: CASSFFTSGEKTQYF
clone size: few; V gene: TRBV5-1; D gene: NA; J gene: TRBJ2-7; CDR3 DNA: TGCGCCAGCAGCTTGGTCGGGGACTCTGTGGGCGAGCAGTACTTC; CDR3 protein: CASSLVGDSVGEQYF
clone size: NA; V gene: TRBV7-2; D gene: NA; J gene: TRBJ1-6; CDR3 DNA: TGTGCCAGCAGCTTAGCGTTCTTGACAGCACAATTCTCCCCATCACCCCTCCACTTT; CDR3 protein: CASSLAFLTAQFSPSPLHF
clone size: NA; V gene: TRBV9; D gene: TRBD1; J gene: TRBJ1-2; CDR3 DNA: TGTGCCAGCAGCGTAACCGGACAGGGCTATGGAGACTATGGCTACACCTTC; CDR3 protein: CASSVTGQGYGDYGYTF
clone size: NA; V gene: TRBV19; D gene: NA; J gene: TRBJ1-4; CDR3 DNA: TGTGCCAGTAGTATCCCGGGAGAAAATGAAAAACTGTTTTTT; CDR3 protein: CASSIPGENEKLFF
clone size: NA; V gene: TRBV7-2; D gene: NA; J gene: TRBJ1-2; CDR3 DNA: TGTGCCAGCAGCTTTAAAGCGGAAGACTATGGCTACACCTTC; CDR3 protein: CASSFKAEDYGYTF
clone size: few; V gene: TRBV16; D gene: TRBD2; J gene: TRBJ2-1; CDR3 DNA: TGTGCCAGCAGCCGAGCTATGGGACTAGCGGGGGAGCAGTTCTTC; CDR3 protein: CASSRAMGLAGEQFF
clone size: NA; V gene: TRBV29-1; D gene: TRBD2; J gene: TRBJ2-7; CDR3 DNA: TGCAGCGTTTCACCGAGCGGGGGGCCTTCCTACGAGCAGTACTTC; CDR3 protein: CSVSPSGGPSYEQYF
clone size: NA; V gene: TRBV4-2; D gene: TRBD2; J gene: TRBJ2-1; CDR3 DNA: TGTGCCAGCAGCCAAGAGGGCCTAGCGGGCGACCCAGGGGATGAGCAGTTCTTC; CDR3 protein: CASSQEGLAGDPGDEQFF
clone size: NA; V gene: TRBV2; D gene: NA; J gene: TRBJ1-6; CDR3 DNA: TGTGCCAGCGCCTCAAACCCAGGGAGGAATTCACCCCTCCACTTT; CDR3 protein: CASASNPGRNSPLHF
clone size: once; V gene: TRBV9; D gene: TRBD2; J gene: TRBJ2-3; CDR3 DNA: TGTGCCAGCAGCGTAGGAAGTCTAGCGGGAGGCACAGATACGCAGTATTTT; CDR3 protein: CASSVGSLAGGTDTQYF
clone size: NA; V gene: TRBV18; D gene: TRBD2; J gene: TRBJ2-2; CDR3 DNA: TGTGCCAGCTCACCAGCTTTAGCGGGGAACACCGGGGAGCTGTTTTTT; CDR3 protein: CASSPALAGNTGELFF
clone size: NA; V gene: TRBV19; D gene: TRBD1; J gene: TRBJ1-2; CDR3 DNA: TGTGCCAGTAGTGTCACAGGGGGGAAATATGGCTACACCTTC; CDR3 protein: CASSVTGGKYGYTF
clone size: NA; V gene: TRBV4-2; D gene: NA; J gene: TRBJ2-5; CDR3 DNA: TGTGCCAGCAGCCAAGAAAGAGTGGAGACCCAGTACTTC; CDR3 protein: CASSQERVETQYF
clone size: NA; V gene: TRBV19; D gene: NA; J gene: TRBJ1-2; CDR3 DNA: TGTGCCAGTAGTGCACAACCGGGACACAGTACCTATGGCTACACCTTC; CDR3 protein: CASSAQPGHSTYGYTF
clone size: NA; V gene: TRBV4-1; D gene: TRBD1; J gene: TRBJ1-4; CDR3 DNA: TGCGCCAGCAGCCAAGTGGGACAGGGAGATGAAAAACTGTTTTTT; CDR3 protein: CASSQVGQGDEKLFF
clone size: NA; V gene: TRBV19; D gene: TRBD1; J gene: TRBJ1-5; CDR3 DNA: TGTGCCAGTAGTCCGACGGGACAGGGTTGGCCCCAGCATTTT; CDR3 protein: CASSPTGQGWPQHF
clone size: NA; V gene: TRBV29-1; D gene: NA; J gene: TRBJ2-5; CDR3 DNA: TGCAGCGTTGGGTCGGAGCCTCAAGAGACCCAGTACTTC; CDR3 protein: CSVGSEPQETQYF
clone size: NA; V gene: TRBV13; D gene: TRBD1; J gene: TRBJ1-2; CDR3 DNA: TGTGCCAGCAGCTTAGGGACAGGGGGGTATGGCTACACCTTC; CDR3 protein: CASSLGTGGYGYTF
clone size: NA; V gene: TRBV7-2; D gene: TRBD2; J gene: TRBJ2-7; CDR3 DNA: TGTGCCAGCAGCTTGGCCGCTAGCGGGTACGAGCAGTACTTC; CDR3 protein: CASSLAASGYEQYF
clone size: NA; V gene: TRBV6-1; D gene: NA; J gene: TRBJ1-1; CDR3 DNA: TGTGCCAGCAGTGAATCGGGGTTACCTGAAGCTTTCTTT; CDR3 protein: CASSESGLPEAFF
clone size: NA; V gene: TRBV6-5; D gene: TRBD1; J gene: TRBJ2-1; CDR3 DNA: TGTGCCAGCAGTCCACGGGACAGGGGGTTCAATGAGCAGTTCTTC; CDR3 protein: CASSPRDRGFNEQFF
clone size: NA; V gene: TRBV14; D gene: NA; J gene: TRBJ2-7; CDR3 DNA: TGTGCCAGCAGCCAAGATAGGGGAACAGGCTACGAGCAGTACTTC; CDR3 protein: CASSQDRGTGYEQYF
clone size: NA; V gene: TRBV29-1; D gene: NA; J gene: TRBJ1-1; CDR3 DNA: TGCAGCGCATGGGACATAAACTCTGAAGCTTTCTTT; CDR3 protein: CSAWDINSEAFF
clone size: NA; V gene: TRBV10-3; D gene: NA; J gene: TRBJ2-5; CDR3 DNA: TGTGCCATCAGCCCGGCGGACACATCCGATATCCAGTACTTC; CDR3 protein: CAISPADTSDIQYF
clone size: NA; V gene: TRBV21-1; D gene: NA; J gene: TRBJ1-1; CDR3 DNA: TGTGCCAGCAGCCCCAAAGCGGACACTGAAGCTTTCTTT; CDR3 protein: CASSPKADTEAFF
clone size: NA; V gene: TRBV28; D gene: TRBD1; J gene: TRBJ2-7; CDR3 DNA: TGTGCCAGCAGCCCGCCTTCAGGGGGCTTATGGGAGCAGTACTTC; CDR3 protein: CASSPPSGGLWEQYF
clone size: NA; V gene: TRBV12-5; D gene: TRBD2; J gene: TRBJ2-7; CDR3 DNA: TGTGCTAGTGGTTTGGTACTCGGACTAGCGGGGCCCTACGAGCAGTACTTC; CDR3 protein: CASGLVLGLAGPYEQYF
clone size: NA; V gene: TRBV2; D gene: NA; J gene: TRBJ2-1; CDR3 DNA: TGTGCCAGCAAGACTGTTAGCTCCTACAATGAGCAGTTCTTC; CDR3 protein: CASKTVSSYNEQFF
clone size: NA; V gene: TRBV5-6; D gene: NA; J gene: TRBJ2-3; CDR3 DNA: TGTGCCAGCAGCTTTCATGACTATACAGATACGCAGTATTTT; CDR3 protein: CASSFHDYTDTQYF
clone size: NA; V gene: TRBV10-3; D gene: NA; J gene: TRBJ1-1; CDR3 DNA: TGTGCCATCAGTGAAAGGGGGGGGAACACTGAAGCTTTCTTT; CDR3 protein: CAISERGGNTEAFF
clone size: NA; V gene: TRBV14; D gene: NA; J gene: TRBJ1-2; CDR3 DNA: TGTGCCAGCGGGGGGTCCTATGGCTACACCTTC; CDR3 protein: CASGGSYGYTF
clone size: NA; V gene: TRBV9; D gene: TRBD2; J gene: TRBJ2-7; CDR3 DNA: TGTGCCAGCAGCGTGGGACTAGGAGAGAACGAGCAGTACTTC; CDR3 protein: CASSVGLGENEQYF
clone size: few; V gene: TRBV5-4; D gene: TRBD2; J gene: TRBJ2-1; CDR3 DNA: TGTGCCAGCAGCTTGGATCCTAGCGGGAGTCAAATCTACAATGAGCAGTTCTTC; CDR3 protein: CASSLDPSGSQIYNEQFF
clone size: NA; V gene: TRBV5-6; D gene: TRBD1; J gene: TRBJ2-3; CDR3 DNA: TGTGCCAGCAGCTCAGGGACAGGGCGAACAGATACGCAGTATTTT; CDR3 protein: CASSSGTGRTDTQYF
clone size: NA; V gene: TRBV27; D gene: TRBD1; J gene: TRBJ2-2; CDR3 DNA: TGTGCCAGCAGTTTATCGACAGGGACCGGGGAGCTGTTTTTT; CDR3 protein: CASSLSTGTGELFF
clone size: NA; V gene: TRBV4-3; D gene: TRBD2; J gene: TRBJ2-7; CDR3 DNA: TGCGCCAGCAGCTCGCACAGGGGTGGTAGCGGGAGGTCTAATACCTACGAGCAGTACTTC; CDR3 protein: CASSSHRGGSGRSNTYEQYF
clone size: NA; V gene: TRBV19; D gene: TRBD1; J gene: TRBJ2-1; CDR3 DNA: TGTGCCAGTAGTCCTCGGACAGGGAGGTCCTACAATGAGCAGTTCTTC; CDR3 protein: CASSPRTGRSYNEQFF
clone size: NA; V gene: TRBV28; D gene: NA; J gene: TRBJ2-1; CDR3 DNA: TGTGCCAGCACATGGACACGGAAGAACAATGAGCAGTTCTTC; CDR3 protein: CASTWTRKNNEQFF
clone size: once; V gene: TRBV11-3; D gene: NA; J gene: TRBJ2-7; CDR3 DNA: TGTGCCAGCAGCTCCCTGGACAGCAGCTCCTACGAGCAGTACTTC; CDR3 protein: CASSSLDSSSYEQYF
clone size: NA; V gene: TRBV27; D gene: NA; J gene: TRBJ2-7; CDR3 DNA: TGTGCCAGCAGCTCACGGGGGGCGGAGGACTACGAGCAGTACTTC; CDR3 protein: CASSSRGAEDYEQYF
clone size: NA; V gene: TRBV13; D gene: TRBD2; J gene: TRBJ2-1; CDR3 DNA: TGTGCCAGCAGCTTGTATGGGCTAGCGGGGAATGAGCAGTTCTTC; CDR3 protein: CASSLYGLAGNEQFF
clone size: NA; V gene: TRBV5-1; D gene: NA; J gene: TRBJ2-2; CDR3 DNA: TGCGCCAGCACCCAAATAGCAGGGGCGCACACCGGGGAGCTGTTTTTT; CDR3 protein: CASTQIAGAHTGELFF